This T cell receptor beta chain was obtained from a study of OX40 agonist ivuxolimab in advanced cancers. Study-wide background: People in dose escalation had one of these cancers: hepatocellular carcinoma, melanoma, renal cell or head and neck cancer. Of the participants, over 30% had some prior anti-PD-1, anti-PD-L1 or anti-CTLA-4 therapy, which was allowed.

The CDR3 consists of 11 residues. Trimming cost V 5 bases and J 4 bases, with 8 bases left between them. Germline V CDR1 and CDR2: DFQATT, SNEGSKA (reference sequence). The protocol was immunoSEQ multiplex PCR, while the TCRdb copy is restricted to in-frame clones and leaves out a portion. Altogether about 79,000 clones are present, around 85% being singletons, with the ten largest covering more than 3.5%. The TCR originated in an adult with an advanced solid tumor such as melanoma, head and neck, liver or kidney cancer. This specimen consisted of CD4+ or CD8+ T cells sorted from blood, obtained in a trial of the OX40 agonist ivuxolimab. V gene TRBV20-1 combines with J gene TRBJ1-1; D unclear. CDR3 DNA sequence: TGCAGTGCTCCCCAGGCCACTGAAGCTTTCTTT. Translation: CSAPQATEAFF.